This TCR beta chain was obtained from a study of shared clonotypes between healthy human individuals. Produced via immunoSEQ multiplex PCR; TCRdb's table is partial and in-frame only. The sample has around 580,000 clones, roughly 98% seen once. Study-wide results and limits: Investigators expected sequencing depth to affect clonotype sharing among donors. Specimens sampled were limited to blood, with tissue repertoires likely differing.

Germline V gives CDR1 SGHRS, CDR2 YFSETQ. The CDR3 extends over 20 amino acids. J gave up 4 bases and V 6 bases, and 26 bases lay outside the gene matches. About this clone itself: Antigen unknown.

CD45RO-negative, CCR7-selected cells formed the naive CD8 fraction, which excluded terminally differentiated effector memory CD45RA+ cells. Sequencing was performed on naive CD8+ T cells sorted from blood. The source is a man in his thirties or forties in good health. The chain couples TRBV5-1 to TRBJ2-3, with 7 bases identical to TRBD2. The CDR3 is CASKLGTTFYLGFSADTQYF. CDR3 bases: TGCGCCAGCAAGCTCGGGACTACTTTCTACCTGGGATTCAGCGCAGATACGCAGTATTTT.